This T cell receptor (beta chain) derives from a study of T-cell memory formation after mild COVID-19. Study at large: Largely, TCR clusters stayed within a single donor.

Broader study findings: Whether second-wave clones peaking at day 37 were SARS-CoV-2 specific went unconfirmed.

Barcoded TCR alpha and TCR beta cDNA libraries with UMIs came from 5'RACE using constant-segment primers. TCRdb reprocessed the 5' RACE reads via MiXCR and lists one record per CDR3 protein. The sample contains 150,000 to 200,000 distinct CDR3 sequences, under 14% of which appear only once. Notes on this clonotype: Its specificity is unknown.

Germline assignment: CDR1 SGHTA and CDR2 FQGNSA. V was cut by 1 base and J by 1 base, with 10 bases left in between. The CDR3 length is 16 residues. The V and J genes are TRBV7-2 and TRBJ2-2, with D uncertain. The TCR comes from a man aged 18 to 30 who had mild COVID-19 (a few samples of this study predate the infection). Cell type and time point are not known. The sample was PBMCs or a T cell subset sorted from them (not recorded which). CDR3 amino acids: CASSLGPLLNTGELFF. CDR3 sequence (DNA): TGTGCCAGCAGCTTAGGTCCTCTCCTGAACACCGGGGAGCTGTTTTTT.